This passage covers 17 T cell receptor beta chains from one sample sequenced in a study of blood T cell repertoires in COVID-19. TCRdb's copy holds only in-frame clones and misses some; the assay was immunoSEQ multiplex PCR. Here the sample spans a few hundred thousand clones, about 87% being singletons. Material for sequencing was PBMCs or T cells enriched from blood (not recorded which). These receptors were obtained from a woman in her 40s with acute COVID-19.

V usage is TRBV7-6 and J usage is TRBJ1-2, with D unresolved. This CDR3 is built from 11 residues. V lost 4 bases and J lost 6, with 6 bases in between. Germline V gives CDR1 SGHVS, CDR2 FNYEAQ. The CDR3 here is CASSSLDGYTF. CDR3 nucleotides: TGTGCCAGCAGCTCCCTCGATGGCTACACCTTC.

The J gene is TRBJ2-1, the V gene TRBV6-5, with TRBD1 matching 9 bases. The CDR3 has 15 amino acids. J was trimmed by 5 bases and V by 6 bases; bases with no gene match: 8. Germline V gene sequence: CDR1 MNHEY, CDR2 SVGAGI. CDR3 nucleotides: TGTGCCAGCAGCCGCCGGGACAGGGTAAACAATGAGCAGTTCTTC. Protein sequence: CASSRRDRVNNEQFF.

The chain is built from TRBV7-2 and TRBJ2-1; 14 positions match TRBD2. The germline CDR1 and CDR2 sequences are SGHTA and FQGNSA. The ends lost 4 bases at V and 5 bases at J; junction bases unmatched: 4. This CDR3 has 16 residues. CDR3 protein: CASSSTSGGANNEQFF. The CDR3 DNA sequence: TGTGCCAGCAGCTCGACTAGCGGGGGGGCAAACAATGAGCAGTTCTTC.

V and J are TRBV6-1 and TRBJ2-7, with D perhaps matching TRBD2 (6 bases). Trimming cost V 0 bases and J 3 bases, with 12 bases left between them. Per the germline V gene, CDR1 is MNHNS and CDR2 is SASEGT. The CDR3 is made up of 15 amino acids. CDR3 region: CASSEALGGIYEQYF. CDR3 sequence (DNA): TGTGCCAGCAGTGAAGCCCTAGGAGGGATCTACGAGCAGTACTTC.

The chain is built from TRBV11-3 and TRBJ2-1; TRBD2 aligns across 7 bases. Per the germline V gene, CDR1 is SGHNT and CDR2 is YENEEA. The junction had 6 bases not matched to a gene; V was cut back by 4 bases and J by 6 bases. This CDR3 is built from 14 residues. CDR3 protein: CASSSGLGPNEQFF. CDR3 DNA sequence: TGTGCCAGCAGCTCCGGACTAGGACCCAATGAGCAGTTCTTC. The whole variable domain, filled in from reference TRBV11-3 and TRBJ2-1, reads EAGVVQSPRYKIIEKKQPVAFWCNPISGHNTLYWYLQNLGQGPELLIRYENEEAVDDSQLPKDRFSAERLKGVDSTLKIQPAELGDSAVYLCASSSGLGPNEQFFGPGTRLTVL.

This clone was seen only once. CDR3 sequence: CASSRQGPRVAANVLTF. The DNA of the CDR3 is TGTGCCAGCTCACGACAGGGCCCCCGGGTCGCGGCCAACGTCCTGACTTTC. This chain links TRBV18 with TRBJ2-6; 7 bases fit TRBD1. This CDR3 spans 17 amino acids. After removal of 4 bases from V and 6 bases from J, the junction contained 12 bases not matched to a gene. Germline lookup yields CDR1 KGHSH and CDR2 LQKENI.

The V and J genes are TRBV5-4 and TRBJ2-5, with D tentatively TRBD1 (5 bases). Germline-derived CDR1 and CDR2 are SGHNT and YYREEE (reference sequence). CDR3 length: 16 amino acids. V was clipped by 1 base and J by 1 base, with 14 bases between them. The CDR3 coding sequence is TGTGCCAGCAGCTTGCCTAGGGGAAACTTCCAAGAGACCCAGTACTTC. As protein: CASSLPRGNFQETQYF.

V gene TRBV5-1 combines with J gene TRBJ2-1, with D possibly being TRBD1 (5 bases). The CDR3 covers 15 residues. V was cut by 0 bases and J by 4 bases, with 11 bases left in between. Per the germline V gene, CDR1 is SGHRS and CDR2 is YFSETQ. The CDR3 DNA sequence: TGCGCCAGCAGCTTGGAGTCAGGGAAGTACAATGAGCAGTTCTTC. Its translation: CASSLESGKYNEQFF.

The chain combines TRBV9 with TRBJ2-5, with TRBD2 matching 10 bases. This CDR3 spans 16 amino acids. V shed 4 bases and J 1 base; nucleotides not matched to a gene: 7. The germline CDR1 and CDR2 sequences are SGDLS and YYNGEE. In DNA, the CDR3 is TGTGCCAGCAGCCCCGGACTAGCGGTTGCCCAAGAGACCCAGTACTTC. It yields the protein CASSPGLAVAQETQYF.

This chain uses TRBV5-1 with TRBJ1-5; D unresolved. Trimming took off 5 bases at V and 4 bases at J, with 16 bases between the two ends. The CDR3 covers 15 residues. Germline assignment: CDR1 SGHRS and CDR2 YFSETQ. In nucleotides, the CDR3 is TGCGCCAGCAGTGCCCTGGGTACGGGAAATCAGCCCCAGCATTTT. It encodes CASSALGTGNQPQHF.

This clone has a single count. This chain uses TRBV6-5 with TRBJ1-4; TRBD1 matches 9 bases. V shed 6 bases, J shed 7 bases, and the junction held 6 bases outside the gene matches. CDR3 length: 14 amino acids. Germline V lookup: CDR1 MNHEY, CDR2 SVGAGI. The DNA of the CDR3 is TGTGCCAGCAGATTACAGGGGGCGGGTGAAAAACTGTTTTTT. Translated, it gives CASRLQGAGEKLFF.

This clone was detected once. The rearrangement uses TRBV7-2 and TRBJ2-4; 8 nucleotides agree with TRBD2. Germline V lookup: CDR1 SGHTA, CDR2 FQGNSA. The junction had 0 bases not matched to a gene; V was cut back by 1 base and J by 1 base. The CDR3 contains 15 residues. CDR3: CASSLGGRAKNIQYF. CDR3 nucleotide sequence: TGTGCCAGCAGCTTAGGCGGGAGGGCCAAAAACATTCAGTACTTC.

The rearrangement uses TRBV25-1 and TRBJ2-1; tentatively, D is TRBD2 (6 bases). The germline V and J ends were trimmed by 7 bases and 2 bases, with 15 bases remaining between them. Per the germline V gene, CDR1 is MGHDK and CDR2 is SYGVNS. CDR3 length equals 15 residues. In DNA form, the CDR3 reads TGTGCCAGCAACCCGGGGGAGAGTCCCTACAATGAGCAGTTCTTC. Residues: CASNPGESPYNEQFF.

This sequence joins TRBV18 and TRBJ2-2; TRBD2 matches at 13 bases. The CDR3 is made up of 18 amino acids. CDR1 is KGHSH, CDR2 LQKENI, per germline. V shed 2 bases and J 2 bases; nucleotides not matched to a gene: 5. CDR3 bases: TGTGCCAGCTCACCATTTGGACTAGCGGGAGCTAACACCGGGGAGCTGTTTTTT. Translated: CASSPFGLAGANTGELFF.

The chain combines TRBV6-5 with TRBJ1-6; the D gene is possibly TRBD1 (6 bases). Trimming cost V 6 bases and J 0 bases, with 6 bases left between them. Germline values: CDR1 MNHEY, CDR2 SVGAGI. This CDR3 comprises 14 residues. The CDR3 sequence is CASRDSSYNSPLHF. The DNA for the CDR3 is TGTGCCAGCAGGGACAGCTCCTATAATTCACCCCTCCACTTT.

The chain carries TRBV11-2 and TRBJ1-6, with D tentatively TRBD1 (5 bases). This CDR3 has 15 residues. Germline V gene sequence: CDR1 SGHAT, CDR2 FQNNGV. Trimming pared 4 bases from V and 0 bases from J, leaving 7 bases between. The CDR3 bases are TGTGCCAGCAGCTACGACAGCTCCTATAATTCACCCCTCCACTTT. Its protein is CASSYDSSYNSPLHF. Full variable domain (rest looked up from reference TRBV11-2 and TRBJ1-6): EAGVAQSPRYKIIEKRQSVAFWCNPISGHATLYWYQQILGQGPKLLIQFQNNGVVDDSQLPKDRFSAERLKGVDSTLKIQPAKLEDSAVYLCASSYDSSYNSPLHFGNGTRLTVT.

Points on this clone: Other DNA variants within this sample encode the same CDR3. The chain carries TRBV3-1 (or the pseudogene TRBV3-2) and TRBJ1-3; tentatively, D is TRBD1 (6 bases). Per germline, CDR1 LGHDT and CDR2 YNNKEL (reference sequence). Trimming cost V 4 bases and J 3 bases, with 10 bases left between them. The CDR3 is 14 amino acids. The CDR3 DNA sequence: TGTGCCAGCAGCCTTCAGGGGTATGGAAACACCATATATTTT. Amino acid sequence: CASSLQGYGNTIYF.